Shown below are 32 T cell receptor beta chains from a single sample sequenced in a study of T cell responses to AZD1222 COVID-19 vaccine (dated by TCRdb to the early 2020s). Library method: the immunoSEQ multiplex PCR assay. What TCRdb holds here is the immuneACCESS table cut down to in-frame rearrangements. Part of the clones is not present; checked against another copy, under half of the missing clones reflect an unresolved V gene, and the others are unexplained. This sample comprises 100,000 to 120,000 clones, over 85% of them detected only once. In total, the top ten clones hold 2% to 2.5% of the sample. The intended sense of this specimen's time point label: about 28 days (+/-7) after the second vaccine dose. The material was peripheral blood, obtained 28 days after the second AZD1222 dose. The receptors derive from an adult who received the AZD1222 COVID-19 vaccine.

The chain uses TRBV6-5 and TRBJ2-2; D might be TRBD1 (5 bases). Germline CDR1 and CDR2: MNHEY and SVGAGI. The CDR3 spans 14 residues. V was clipped by 4 bases and J by 1 base, with 7 bases between them. For the CDR3, the DNA is TGTGCCAGCAGTTGGCAGGGGAACACCGGGGAGCTGTTTTTT. Its translation: CASSWQGNTGELFF.

In its sample, this clone was seen once. The chain has TRBV5-5 and TRBJ1-2; TRBD1 might be the D (5 bases). Per germline, CDR1 SGHKS and CDR2 YYEKEE (reference sequence). The V and J ends lost 2 bases and 6 bases respectively, with 14 bases between them. The CDR3 is 14 amino acids. This CDR3 is CASSFGGRVNGYTF. CDR3 sequence (DNA): TGTGCCAGCAGCTTTGGGGGGAGGGTAAATGGCTACACCTTC. The variable domain in full, completed from reference TRBV5-5 and TRBJ1-2, reads DAGVTQSPTHLIKTRGQQVTLRCSPISGHKSVSWYQQVLGQGPQFIFQYYEKEERGRGNFPDRFSARQFPNYSSELNVNALLLGDSALYLCASSFGGRVNGYTFGSGTRLTVV.

This chain links TRBV6-1 with TRBJ2-2, with TRBD1 as a possible D gene (5 bases). Germline-derived CDR1 and CDR2 are MNHNS and SASEGT. This CDR3 region has 17 residues. Trimming removed 4 bases at V and 0 bases at J, with 15 bases between. As DNA, the CDR3 is TGTGCCAGCAGTGTACCTCTAGGGGTCACGAACACCGGGGAGCTGTTTTTT. This sequence encodes CASSVPLGVTNTGELFF.

The rearrangement links TRBV6-5 to TRBJ1-1; D remains unclear. The CDR3 sequence is 12 residues long. Germline lookup yields CDR1 MNHEY and CDR2 SVGAGI. With 7 bases removed from V and 4 bases from J, the gap between germline ends came to 10 bases. The DNA for the CDR3 is TGTGCCAGCATTCAGTTCGTCACTGAAGCTTTCTTT. Translating it yields CASIQFVTEAFF.

The chain couples TRBV27 to TRBJ2-3; 12 nucleotides match TRBD2. The J segment lost 15 bases and the V segment lost 5 bases, leaving 9 bases of the junction unmatched. Germline values: CDR1 MNHEY, CDR2 SMNVEV (reference sequence). This CDR3 spans 13 amino acids. CDR3 protein: CASSITLAGGRYF. CDR3 bases: TGTGCCAGCAGTATCACGCTAGCGGGGGGGCGATATTTT.

This sequence joins TRBV9 and TRBJ2-2; 15 bases align to TRBD2. The CDR3 is 18 residues long. Germline values: CDR1 SGDLS, CDR2 YYNGEE. J gave up 4 bases and V 4 bases, and 8 bases lay outside the gene matches. The CDR3 nucleotides are TGTGCCAGCAGCCGTGGACTAGCGGGGGGGAAGGCCACCGGGGAGCTGTTTTTT. It is translated as CASSRGLAGGKATGELFF.

The chain joins TRBV7-8 to TRBJ1-2; 7 bases align to TRBD1. CDR3 size: 13 residues. V shed 5 bases and J 2 bases; nucleotides not matched to a gene: 2. CDR1 is SGHVS and CDR2 is FQNEAQ in the germline V gene. CDR3 amino acids: CASSRGQNYGYTF. CDR3 coding DNA: TGTGCCAGCAGCCGGGGACAGAACTATGGCTACACCTTC.

V and J are TRBV19 and TRBJ2-4; 8 bases are a match to TRBD1. The CDR3 sequence is 14 residues long. Unmatched junction bases numbered 7, after V lost 3 bases and J lost 9 bases. Germline V gene sequence: CDR1 LNHDA, CDR2 SQIVND (reference sequence). CDR3 amino acids: CASSISGGAGIQYF. The CDR3 coding sequence is TGTGCCAGTAGTATCTCAGGGGGCGCGGGCATTCAGTACTTC. Complete variable domain (other parts from reference TRBV19 and TRBJ2-4): DGGITQSPKYLFRKEGQNVTLSCEQNLNHDAMYWYRQDPGQGLRLIYYSQIVNDFQKGDIAEGYSVSREKKESFPLTVTSAQKNPTAFYLCASSISGGAGIQYFGAGTRLSVL.

The rearrangement links TRBV6-5 to TRBJ2-1, with 10 bases identical to TRBD2. CDR3 length: 12 amino acids. Losses at the gene ends were 5 bases for V and 10 bases for J; bases not matched to a gene: 2. Germline CDR1 MNHEY, CDR2 SVGAGI. The CDR3 sequence is CASSPSGGEQFF. CDR3 bases: TGTGCCAGCAGTCCTAGCGGGGGCGAGCAGTTCTTC.

The J gene is TRBJ2-1, the V gene TRBV21-1; the D call in the table, TRBD2, was not verified against the DNA. TRBV21-1 is marked as a pseudogene. There are 14 residues in the CDR3. CDR3 sequence reads: CASPAGGTQNEQFF. CDR3 in DNA: TGTGCCAGCCCTGCGGGGGGGACCCAAAATGAGCAGTTCTTC.

This chain joins TRBV29-1 and TRBJ1-1; D gene ambiguous. The CDR3 consists of 15 residues. CDR1 SQVTM and CDR2 ANQGSEA come from the germline V gene. V lost 1 base, J lost 1 base, and 13 bases lay in between. The CDR3 DNA reads as TGCAGCGTTGAAGGAGTTGGAGGCGCGAACACTGAAGCTTTCTTT. The encoded protein is CSVEGVGGANTEAFF. Using reference TRBV29-1 and TRBJ1-1 for the parts outside the CDR3, the full variable domain is SAVISQKPSRDICQRGTSLTIQCQVDSQVTMMFWYRQQPGQSLTLIATANQGSEATYESGFVIDKFPISRPNLTFSTLTVSNMSPEDSSIYLCSVEGVGGANTEAFFGQGTRLTVV.

The chain couples TRBV7-2 to TRBJ1-4; D ambiguous. The CDR3 has 18 residues. Trimming removed 2 bases at V and 5 bases at J, with 21 bases between. Germline V lookup: CDR1 SGHTA, CDR2 FQGNSA. The CDR3: CASSLLRWLRSTNEKLFF. For the CDR3, the DNA is TGTGCCAGCAGCTTACTGCGCTGGCTGAGGTCCACAAATGAAAAACTGTTTTTT.

The sample holds one count of this clone. The chain joins TRBV5-5 to TRBJ1-3; the D gene is possibly TRBD1 (5 bases). V dropped 0 bases and J dropped 1 base, with 11 bases sitting between them. Germline CDR1 is SGHKS and CDR2 is YYEKEE (reference sequence). The CDR3 totals 16 residues. CDR3 amino acids: CASSLAGGSSGNTIYF. The CDR3 region has the DNA TGTGCCAGCAGCTTGGCCGGGGGTTCGTCTGGAAACACCATATATTTT.

CDR3 in DNA: TGTGCCAGCAGCTCGCGACAGGGAATAGACTACACCTTC. It is translated as CASSSRQGIDYTF. The V gene is TRBV7-9, the J gene TRBJ1-2, with 7 bases fitting TRBD1. The CDR3 has 13 residues. Trimming at V came to 4 bases and at J to 10 bases, leaving 9 bases not matched to a gene. The germline V gene has CDR1 SEHNR and CDR2 FQNEAQ (reference sequence).

The J gene is TRBJ2-7, the V gene TRBV6-2 or TRBV6-3, with TRBD1 identical over 12 bases. The germline V gene encodes CDR1 MNHEY and CDR2 SVGEGT. V dropped 6 bases and J dropped 3; count of bases not matched to a gene: 9. The CDR3 runs 16 residues. CDR3 region: CASSAGTGGLIYEQYF. As DNA, the CDR3 is TGTGCCAGCAGCGCCGGGACAGGGGGCCTTATCTACGAGCAGTACTTC.

The CDR3 spells CASSHNRGTEAFF. The CDR3 bases are TGTGCCAGCAGTCATAACAGGGGTACTGAAGCTTTCTTT. This rearrangement joins TRBV3-1 (or the pseudogene TRBV3-2) to TRBJ1-1; 7 positions agree with TRBD1. CDR3 size: 13 residues. Germline CDR1 is LGHDT and CDR2 is YNNKEL (reference sequence). Losses at the gene ends were 6 bases for V and 5 bases for J; bases not matched to a gene: 6.

V usage is TRBV7-9 and J usage is TRBJ2-5, with D uncertain. Trimming removed 4 bases from V and 3 bases from J, with 6 bases in between. CDR3 size: 12 residues. Germline-derived CDR1 and CDR2 are SEHNR and FQNEAQ (reference sequence). The CDR3 sequence: CASSYTEETQYF. The CDR3 DNA is TGTGCCAGCAGCTACACGGAAGAGACCCAGTACTTC.

This clone was counted only a few times. The CDR3, as DNA: TGTGCCAGCAGCGCGTACATAGGGAGCACTGAAGCTTTCTTT. This codes for CASSAYIGSTEAFF. The J gene is TRBJ1-1, the V gene TRBV9, with D unresolved. Germline loops: CDR1 SGDLS, CDR2 YYNGEE. The CDR3 sequence is 14 residues long. V was shortened by 3 bases and J by 4 bases, with 13 bases between the two germline ends.

The chain carries TRBV5-5 and TRBJ2-3; D gene uncertain. The CDR3 has 13 amino acids. The ends were cut back, 0 bases at V and 7 bases at J, with 9 bases in the middle. Germline CDR1 SGHKS, CDR2 YYEKEE (reference sequence). CDR3 DNA: TGTGCCAGCAGCTTGGCCGGGTGGAATACGCAGTATTTT. Translated: CASSLAGWNTQYF.

The rearrangement uses TRBV2 and TRBJ2-5; tentative D call: TRBD2 (6 bases). CDR3 length: 13 amino acids. The V end was cut by 7 bases, the J end by 5 bases, with 14 bases between. In germline, CDR1 is SNHLY, CDR2 FYNNEI. CDR3 protein: CASKTERGETQYF. CDR3 nucleotides: TGTGCCAGCAAGACTGAACGGGGGGAGACCCAGTACTTC.

This clone was seen a single time. The CDR3 spells CASPAAPQGVMVGTEAFF. CDR3 DNA sequence: TGTGCCAGCCCGGCTGCCCCACAGGGGGTTATGGTGGGCACTGAAGCTTTCTTT. J is TRBJ1-1 and V is TRBV19, with 8 bases fitting TRBD1. Germline CDR1 is LNHDA and CDR2 is SQIVND (reference sequence). The CDR3 is 18 amino acids. The V gene end was trimmed by 9 bases and the J gene end by 4 bases; junction bases not matched to a gene: 22.

The genes are TRBV7-3 and TRBJ1-6; no definite D call. The V gene's germline CDR1 is SGHTA and CDR2 FQGTGA. The CDR3 runs to 14 residues. V was clipped by 1 base and J by 6 bases, with 7 bases between them. CDR3 in DNA: TGTGCCAGCAGCTTAAGCGGGGTTAATTCACCCCTCCACTTT. Translation: CASSLSGVNSPLHF.

V and J are TRBV9 and TRBJ2-2, with 10 bases lining up with TRBD1. The V gene's germline CDR1 is SGDLS and CDR2 YYNGEE. This CDR3 contains 19 residues. V gave up 2 bases and J gave up 0 bases; unmatched junction bases: 10. The CDR3 protein is CASSVGTGALGANTGELFF. The CDR3, as DNA: TGTGCCAGCAGCGTCGGGACAGGGGCCCTTGGTGCGAACACCGGGGAGCTGTTTTTT.

The CDR3 region is CASSWGGVHDQPQHF. CDR3 coding DNA: TGTGCCAGCAGCTGGGGAGGGGTACACGATCAGCCCCAGCATTTT. This sequence joins TRBV7-2 and TRBJ1-5; D perhaps matches TRBD1 (5 bases). Trimming shortened V by 4 bases and J by 5 bases, and 15 bases separated the two germline ends. This CDR3 has 15 amino acids. The germline CDR1 and CDR2 sequences are SGHTA and FQGNSA.

This clone is a singleton in its sample. The V call is TRBV11-3, the J call TRBJ2-1; either TRBD1 or TRBD2 may fit D (6 bases each). CDR1 is SGHNT and CDR2 is YENEEA in the germline V gene. CDR3 length: 15 residues. V shed 5 bases and J shed 5 bases, with 16 bases lying between them. CDR3 protein: CASSRRGGPDNEQFF. CDR3 sequence (DNA): TGTGCCAGCAGCCGGAGAGGGGGGCCGGACAATGAGCAGTTCTTC.

The chain employs TRBV6-5 and TRBJ1-1, with 7 bases identical to TRBD1. CDR3 length equals 13 residues. The trim removed 5 bases at V and 7 bases at J, leaving 7 bases unmatched. Germline CDR1 and CDR2: MNHEY and SVGAGI. The DNA of the CDR3 is TGTGCCAGCAGTCCGAACCGGGACAGTGAAGCTTTCTTT. This codes for CASSPNRDSEAFF.

The chain is built from TRBV30 and TRBJ2-5, with TRBD1 as a possible D gene (5 bases). The CDR3 consists of 13 residues. The germline CDR1 and CDR2 sequences are GTSNPN and SVGIG (reference sequence). Trimming shortened V by 4 bases and J by 7 bases, and 16 bases separated the two germline ends. The CDR3 loop is CAWTDSYRTTQYF. The CDR3 coding sequence is TGTGCCTGGACAGACAGTTACCGGACGACCCAGTACTTC.

For the CDR3, the DNA is TGTGCCAGCAGCCGGGGACAAATGGGTAATCAGCCCCAGCATTTT. Translated, it gives CASSRGQMGNQPQHF. The chain couples TRBV2 to TRBJ1-5; possibly TRBD1 for D (6 bases). CDR3 size: 15 residues. CDR1 is SNHLY and CDR2 is FYNNEI in the germline V gene. V lost 6 bases to trimming and J lost 4 bases, with 16 bases between them. Drawing the rest from reference TRBV2 and TRBJ1-5, the complete variable domain is EPEVTQTPSHQVTQMGQEVILRCVPISNHLYFYWYRQILGQKVEFLVSFYNNEISEKSEIFDDQFSVERPDGSNFTLKIRSTKLEDSAMYFCASSRGQMGNQPQHFGDGTRLSIL.

This chain links TRBV7-9 with TRBJ2-1; weak D call: TRBD2 (5 bases). The V gene lost 0 bases and the J gene lost 10 bases, with 13 bases spanning the gap. From germline, CDR1 is SEHNR and CDR2 FQNEAQ (reference sequence). CDR3 length: 14 amino acids. The CDR3 loop reads CASSLAEVPREQFF. The CDR3 DNA is TGTGCCAGCAGCTTAGCGGAGGTACCTAGGGAGCAGTTCTTC.

The chain uses TRBV5-1 and TRBJ2-3; TRBD1 matches 8 bases. After removal of 5 bases from V and 3 bases from J, the junction contained 5 bases not matched to a gene. Germline V gene sequence: CDR1 SGHRS, CDR2 YFSETQ. This CDR3 is 14 amino acids long. CDR3 DNA sequence: TGCGCCAGCAGGGTTGACAGGGGAACAGATACGCAGTATTTT. It is translated as CASRVDRGTDTQYF.

The chain has TRBV5-1 and TRBJ1-2; 9 positions match TRBD1. This CDR3 is 13 amino acids long. V was clipped by 4 bases and J by 8 bases; unmatched bases: 6. The germline gives CDR1 SGHRS, CDR2 YFSETQ. The CDR3 loop is CASSHNRGLGYTF. The CDR3, as DNA: TGCGCCAGCAGCCATAACAGGGGGCTGGGCTACACCTTC.

The rearrangement uses TRBV6-1 and TRBJ1-2; D unresolved. V was cut by 0 bases and J by 3 bases, with 11 bases left in between. This CDR3 has 15 amino acids. Looked up from germline, CDR1 is MNHNS and CDR2 is SASEGT. The CDR3 bases are TGTGCCAGCAGTGAAGCCTTTGGACGGGACTATGGCTACACCTTC. This sequence encodes CASSEAFGRDYGYTF.